The 7 T cell receptor beta chains in this list originate from one sample, sequenced in a study of cytotoxic CD8 clonotypes in ibrutinib-treated CLL. Clones were sequenced by immunoSEQ multiplex PCR, and TCRdb holds only the in-frame ones, with some missing. The sample lists fewer than 35,000 clones; less than 60% were seen once. This material consisted of PBMCs, taken before ibrutinib treatment. The origin of the receptors is a human donor with chronic lymphocytic leukemia.

This clone was detected only a few times. The genes are TRBV18 and TRBJ1-1; D uncertain. CDR3 size: 11 residues. V gave up 0 bases and J gave up 6 bases, with 2 bases separating them. CDR1 is KGHSH, CDR2 LQKENI, per germline. The CDR3 loop reads CASSPPPEAFF. The DNA of the CDR3 is TGTGCCAGCTCACCACCGCCTGAAGCTTTCTTT.

There are a few counts of this clone. The rearrangement joins TRBV5-1 to TRBJ1-2; TRBD1 aligns across 9 bases. V was pared by 0 bases and J by 2 bases, with 8 bases of the junction left unmatched. The length of the CDR3 is 17 residues. Germline V gene data show CDR1 as SGHRS and CDR2 as YFSETQ. CDR3 in amino acids: CASSLEGGQGRNYGYTF. The DNA of the CDR3 is TGCGCCAGCAGCTTGGAAGGGGGACAGGGAAGGAACTATGGCTACACCTTC. The full variable domain, with the rest looked up from reference TRBV5-1 and TRBJ1-2, is KAGVTQTPRYLIKTRGQQVTLSCSPISGHRSVSWYQQTPGQGLQFLFEYFSETQRNKGNFPGRFSGRQFSNSRSEMNVSTLELGDSALYLCASSLEGGQGRNYGYTFGSGTRLTVV.

In its sample, this clone was seen a few times. V usage is TRBV19 and J usage is TRBJ1-5; D unclear. Germline CDR1 is LNHDA and CDR2 is SQIVND (reference sequence). The V end was cut by 0 bases, the J end by 6 bases, with 12 bases between. The CDR3 sequence is 15 residues long. CDR3 sequence reads: CASSIEIAGLQPQHF. The CDR3 DNA sequence: TGTGCCAGTAGTATAGAGATCGCAGGTCTTCAGCCCCAGCATTTT.

The chain is built from TRBV4-1 and TRBJ2-1, with a tentative D call TRBD2 (6 bases). Looked up from germline, CDR1 is MGHRA and CDR2 is YSYEKL. Trimming took 1 base from V and 1 from J, leaving 17 bases between them. The CDR3 loop spans 18 amino acids. The CDR3 loop is CASSQVDMGLISYNEQFF. The DNA for the CDR3 is TGCGCCAGCAGCCAAGTGGATATGGGACTGATATCCTACAATGAGCAGTTCTTC.

The CDR3 region is CASRGTGEANTGELFF. CDR3 DNA sequence: TGTGCCAGCAGGGGGACAGGGGAGGCGAACACCGGGGAGCTGTTTTTT. V gene TRBV5-6 combines with J gene TRBJ2-2; TRBD1 aligns across 10 bases. The V gene end was trimmed by 5 bases and the J gene end by 0 bases; junction bases not matched to a gene: 4. Germline CDR1 reads SGHDT; CDR2 reads YYEEEE. The CDR3 runs to 16 residues.

The rearrangement uses TRBV18 and TRBJ1-5; D remains ambiguous. The V gene lost 2 bases and the J gene lost 1 base, with 6 bases spanning the gap. The CDR3 has 14 amino acids. Per the germline V gene, CDR1 is KGHSH and CDR2 is LQKENI. Here the CDR3 DNA reads TGTGCCAGCTCACCAGCAACGAGCAATCAGCCCCAGCATTTT. Encoded protein: CASSPATSNQPQHF.

V and J are TRBV9 and TRBJ2-3, with 10 nucleotides matching TRBD1. This CDR3 contains 14 residues. Unmatched junction bases numbered 3, after V lost 4 bases and J lost 4 bases. The germline V gene has CDR1 SGDLS and CDR2 YYNGEE. DNA of the CDR3: TGTGCCAGCAGCCCCGGACAGGGGGCAGATACGCAGTATTTT. This translates into CASSPGQGADTQYF.